Below are 10 T cell receptor beta chains sequenced from a single sample in a study of T cells in Graves' hyperthyroidism and ophthalmopathy. Amplified TCR beta CDR3 regions derived from RNA transcripts. Initially, a first-round RT-PCR of the TCR CDR3 employed the HTBI primer set. One entry per CDR3 protein, called by TCRdb with MiXCR from the multiplex PCR reads. The table has about 350,000 distinct CDR3 sequences, roughly an eighth seen once. Sequenced material: blood. These receptors were taken from a woman in her thirties or forties with Graves' ophthalmopathy.

The chain employs TRBV7-2 and TRBJ2-7; TRBD2 aligns across 8 bases. The germline V gene encodes CDR1 SGHTA and CDR2 FQGNSA. The CDR3 sequence is 14 residues long. V was pared by 5 bases and J by 0 bases, with 3 bases of the junction left unmatched. CDR3 coding DNA: TGTGCCAGCAGCATCCGGGGGGGCTCCTACGAGCAGTACTTC. The encoded protein is CASSIRGGSYEQYF.

The rearrangement links TRBV11-3 to TRBJ2-2, with D uncertain. Germline values: CDR1 SGHNT, CDR2 YENEEA. The CDR3 runs 12 residues. V lost 5 bases, J lost 7 bases, and 8 bases lay in between. This CDR3 is CASSQVGGELFF. CDR3 nucleotides: TGTGCCAGCAGCCAGGTTGGCGGGGAGCTGTTTTTT.

This clonotype was counted at least ten times. The gene calls are TRBV2 and TRBJ2-7; D uncertain. V dropped 8 bases and J dropped 0 bases, with 14 bases sitting between them. The CDR3 is made up of 14 amino acids. Looked up from germline, CDR1 is SNHLY and CDR2 is FYNNEI. In DNA form, the CDR3 reads TGTGCCAGCTGTAGGGCGGCGATCTCCTACGAGCAGTACTTC. This encodes CASCRAAISYEQYF.

At least ten counts were recorded for this clonotype. V gene TRBV29-1 combines with J gene TRBJ1-1; 7 nucleotides agree with TRBD1. Germline V gene data show CDR1 as SQVTM and CDR2 as ANQGSEA. The CDR3 totals 13 residues. The V gene end was trimmed by 4 bases and the J gene end by 5 bases; junction bases not matched to a gene: 7. The CDR3 nucleotides read TGCAGCGTTGGGGTTGGCAGGGGGACTGAAGCTTTCTTT. The encoded protein is CSVGVGRGTEAFF.

This clonotype has a count of ten or more. The chain is built from TRBV12-3 or TRBV12-4 and TRBJ2-2; D unclear. The CDR3 covers 14 residues. V lost 7 bases to trimming and J lost 6 bases, with 15 bases between them. The CDR3 region has the DNA TGTGCCAGCACTACCCGAAGGACGGCCGGGGAGCTGTTTTTT. It is translated as CASTTRRTAGELFF.

V is TRBV30 and J is TRBJ2-5; tentative D call: TRBD1 (5 bases). The CDR3 has 15 amino acids. Germline values: CDR1 GTSNPN, CDR2 SVGIG (reference sequence). V lost 0 bases, J lost 2 bases, and 13 bases lay in between. For the CDR3, the DNA is TGTGCCTGGAGTGTAAGTGGGGCAGCACAAGAGACCCAGTACTTC. The encoded protein is CAWSVSGAAQETQYF.

This clonotype was observed a handful of times. The chain carries TRBV12-3 or TRBV12-4 and TRBJ2-5; possibly TRBD1 or TRBD2 for D (5 bases each). The CDR3 loop spans 13 amino acids. V lost 11 bases to trimming and J lost 3 bases, with 16 bases between them. CDR3 nucleotide sequence: TGTGCCGTATCAAGGGACGGAAAAGAGACCCAGTACTTC. This encodes CAVSRDGKETQYF.

This clonotype was picked up a small number of times. This chain joins TRBV20-1 and TRBJ1-5, with TRBD1 matching 10 bases. Per germline, CDR1 DFQATT and CDR2 SNEGSKA (reference sequence). This CDR3 region has 18 residues. Germline trimming cut 7 bases from V and 5 bases from J; bases unmatched to any gene: 20. CDR3 sequence reads: CSVVEMGRGQGWHQPQHF. CDR3 bases: TGCAGTGTCGTAGAGATGGGTAGGGGACAGGGGTGGCATCAGCCCCAGCATTTT.

This clonotype occurred many times. CDR3 region: CASSFRGTINRFYNEQFF. The CDR3 DNA follows: TGTGCCAGCAGCTTTAGGGGTACGATTAATCGGTTTTACAATGAGCAGTTCTTC. This rearrangement joins TRBV7-2 to TRBJ2-1; maybe TRBD1 (5 bases). Looked up from germline, CDR1 is SGHTA and CDR2 is FQGNSA. The V and J ends lost 3 bases and 4 bases respectively, with 22 bases between them. The CDR3 consists of 18 residues.

The chain has TRBV20-1 and TRBJ2-2; TRBD2 is a possible D gene (5 bases). The CDR3 contains 15 residues. Per germline, CDR1 DFQATT and CDR2 SNEGSKA (reference sequence). Deletions cut 0 bases from V and 0 bases from J, with 8 bases between. The CDR3 bases are TGCAGTGCTAGAGATTTACTAGCGAACACCGGGGAGCTGTTTTTT. Its protein is CSARDLLANTGELFF.